The 4 T cell receptor beta chains presented below share a single source sample, sequenced in a study of cytomegalovirus exposure and HLA in healthy donors. The PCR contained 60 Vbeta and 13 Jbeta primers. Here immunoSEQ multiplex PCR was the method, and the copy in TCRdb shows in-frame clones only, minus some. The sample holds 70,000 to 100,000 clones; just under 70% are singletons and the top ten take approximately 2.9%. Sample: PBMCs. These receptors all stem from a man between 45 and 60 years old in good health and CMV-seronegative.

V is TRBV6-5 and J is TRBJ2-3; D is possibly TRBD2 (7 bases). V lost 0 bases and J lost 6, with 16 bases in between. The CDR3 extends over 16 amino acids. Germline V gene lookup returns CDR1 MNHEY and CDR2 SVGAGI. In nucleotides, the CDR3 is TGTGCCAGCAGTTACTCGAGGAGGGGGGGATCCGATACGCAGTATTTT. This codes for CASSYSRRGGSDTQYF.

The V gene is TRBV7-3, the J gene TRBJ2-3, with 11 bases fitting TRBD1. Germline V gene data show CDR1 as SGHTA and CDR2 as FQGTGA. V lost 2 bases and J lost 4; bases outside the gene matches: 5. This CDR3 region has 16 residues. The CDR3 loop reads CASSLLGGQGADTQYF. The CDR3 coding sequence is TGTGCCAGCAGCTTATTAGGGGGACAGGGGGCAGATACGCAGTATTTT.

This chain uses TRBV6-1 with TRBJ1-4, with D possibly TRBD1 on 5 matching bases. The germline V gene encodes CDR1 MNHNS and CDR2 SASEGT. The CDR3 extends over 11 amino acids. Trimming stripped 8 bases from V and 8 bases from J, with 9 bases between. CDR3 region: CASGRGEKLFF. CDR3 bases: TGTGCCAGCGGCCGGGGGGAAAAACTGTTTTTT.

The chain is built from TRBV2 and TRBJ1-2; D gene unclear. Trimming cost V 4 bases and J 2 bases, with 14 bases left between them. Germline CDR1 and CDR2: SNHLY and FYNNEI. The CDR3 is 15 residues long. The DNA of the CDR3 is TGTGCCAGCAGTGTAGATTTCTACAGCAACTATGGCTACACCTTC. Encoded protein: CASSVDFYSNYGYTF.